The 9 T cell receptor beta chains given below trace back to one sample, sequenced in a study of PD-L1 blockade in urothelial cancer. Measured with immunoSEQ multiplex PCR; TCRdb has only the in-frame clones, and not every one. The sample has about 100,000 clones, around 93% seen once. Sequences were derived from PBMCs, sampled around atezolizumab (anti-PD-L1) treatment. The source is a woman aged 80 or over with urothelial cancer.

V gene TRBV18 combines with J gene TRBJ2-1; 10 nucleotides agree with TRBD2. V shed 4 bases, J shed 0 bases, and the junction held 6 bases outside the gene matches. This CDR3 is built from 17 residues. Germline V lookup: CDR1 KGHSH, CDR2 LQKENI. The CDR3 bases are TGTGCCAGCTCACTACGACTAGCGGGTAGCTCCTACAATGAGCAGTTCTTC. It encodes CASSLRLAGSSYNEQFF.

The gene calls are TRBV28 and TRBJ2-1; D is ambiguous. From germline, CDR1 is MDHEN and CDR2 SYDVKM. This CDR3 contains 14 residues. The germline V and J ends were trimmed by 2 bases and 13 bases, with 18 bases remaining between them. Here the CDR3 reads CASSLVVPLVVQFF. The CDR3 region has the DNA TGTGCCAGCAGTTTAGTAGTCCCATTAGTCGTTCAGTTCTTC.

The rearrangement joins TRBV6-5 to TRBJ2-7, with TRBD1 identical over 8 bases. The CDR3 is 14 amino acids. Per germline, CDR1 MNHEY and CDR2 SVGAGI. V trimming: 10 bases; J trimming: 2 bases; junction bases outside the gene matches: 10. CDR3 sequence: CATQGAGGTYEQYF. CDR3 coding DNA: TGTGCCACCCAGGGGGCAGGTGGAACCTACGAGCAGTACTTC.

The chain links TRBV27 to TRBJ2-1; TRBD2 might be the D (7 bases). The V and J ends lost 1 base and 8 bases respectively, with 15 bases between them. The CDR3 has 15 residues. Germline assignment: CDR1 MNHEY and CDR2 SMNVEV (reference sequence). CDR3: CASSLYPGGGYEQFF. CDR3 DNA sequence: TGTGCCAGCAGTTTATACCCCGGCGGGGGCTATGAGCAGTTCTTC.

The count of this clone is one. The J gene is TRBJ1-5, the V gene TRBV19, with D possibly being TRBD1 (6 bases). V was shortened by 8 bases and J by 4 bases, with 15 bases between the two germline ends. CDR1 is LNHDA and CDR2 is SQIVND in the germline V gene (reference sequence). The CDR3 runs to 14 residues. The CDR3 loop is CASFKGGGNQPQHF. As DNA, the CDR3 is TGTGCCAGTTTTAAAGGGGGGGGGAATCAGCCCCAGCATTTT.

In nucleotides, the CDR3 is TGTGCCAGCAGTGGGGGAGTCAATCAGCCCCAGCATTTT. This codes for CASSGGVNQPQHF. The V gene is TRBV2, the J gene TRBJ1-5; D not resolved. This CDR3 comprises 13 residues. Trimming cost V 4 bases and J 3 bases, with 7 bases left between them. CDR1 and CDR2 (germline): SNHLY, FYNNEI.

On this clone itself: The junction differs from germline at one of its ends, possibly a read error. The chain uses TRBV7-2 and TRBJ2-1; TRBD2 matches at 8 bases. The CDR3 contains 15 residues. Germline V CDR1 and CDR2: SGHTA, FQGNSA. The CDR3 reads CASSRTSPSHNEQFF. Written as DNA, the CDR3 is TGTGCCAGCAGCCGGACTAGCCCCTCCCACAATGAGCAGTTCTTC.

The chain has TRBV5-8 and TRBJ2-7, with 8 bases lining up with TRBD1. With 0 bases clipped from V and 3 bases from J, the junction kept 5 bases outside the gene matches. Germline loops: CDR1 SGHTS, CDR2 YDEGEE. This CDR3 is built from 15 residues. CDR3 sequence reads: CASSLAGTGNYEQYF. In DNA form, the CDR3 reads TGTGCCAGCAGCTTGGCCGGGACAGGAAACTACGAGCAGTACTTC. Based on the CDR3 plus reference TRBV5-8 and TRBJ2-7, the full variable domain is EAGVTQSPTHLIKTRGQQATLRCSPISGHTSVYWYQQALGLGLQFLLWYDEGEERNRGNFPPRFSGRQFPNYSSELNVNALELEDSALYLCASSLAGTGNYEQYFGPGTRLTVT.

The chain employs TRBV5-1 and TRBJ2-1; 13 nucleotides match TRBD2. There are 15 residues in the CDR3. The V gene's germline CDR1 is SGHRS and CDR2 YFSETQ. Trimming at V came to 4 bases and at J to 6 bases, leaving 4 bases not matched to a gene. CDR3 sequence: CASSQLAGGPNEQFF. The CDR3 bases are TGCGCCAGCAGCCAACTAGCGGGAGGGCCCAATGAGCAGTTCTTC.